The 4 T cell receptor beta chains below all came from one sample that was sequenced in a study of shared clonotypes between healthy human individuals. Libraries were prepared by immunoSEQ multiplex PCR; TCRdb keeps only in-frame clonotypes and omits some of them. Of about 820,000 clones listed, about 92% are singletons. Naive-designated CD8 cells lacked CD45RO, were positively enriched for CCR7, and omitted terminally differentiated effector memory CD45RA+ cells. Sequencing input: naive CD8+ T cells sorted from blood. These receptors all come from a man younger than 40 in good health.

V usage is TRBV28 and J usage is TRBJ2-7; 9 bases align to TRBD1. CDR3 size: 16 residues. V was clipped by 4 bases and J by 2 bases; unmatched bases: 9. Looked up from germline, CDR1 is MDHEN and CDR2 is SYDVKM. The CDR3 sequence is CASSYSDRGRAYEQYF. DNA for the CDR3: TGTGCCAGCAGTTATTCCGACAGGGGGAGAGCCTACGAGCAGTACTTC.

The gene calls are TRBV10-1 and TRBJ2-1; D unclear. This CDR3 has 14 residues. Germline lookup yields CDR1 WNHNN and CDR2 SYGVQD (reference sequence). Deletions cut 2 bases from V and 3 bases from J, with 8 bases between. The CDR3 DNA reads TGCGCCAGCAGTGAGGGGCCAATCTACAATGAGCAGTTCTTC. Translating gives CASSEGPIYNEQFF.

The chain carries TRBV10-2 and TRBJ2-1, with D unclear. CDR3 size: 16 residues. Trimming took off 9 bases at V and 2 bases at J, with 20 bases between the two ends. Germline V lookup: CDR1 WSHSY, CDR2 SAAADI. For the CDR3, the DNA is TGCGCCAGTAACGAAGAGTCGGTATGGCCCTACAATGAGCAGTTCTTC. Translating it yields CASNEESVWPYNEQFF.

The rearrangement links TRBV25-1 to TRBJ2-7; TRBD1 aligns across 7 bases. The trim removed 5 bases at V and 6 bases at J, leaving 1 base unmatched. Germline values: CDR1 MGHDK, CDR2 SYGVNS. CDR3 length equals 11 residues. In DNA, the CDR3 is TGTGCCAGCAGTACAGGGGTCGAGCAGTACTTC. This codes for CASSTGVEQYF.